This TCR beta chain came from a study of blood T cell repertoires in COVID-19. About the research overall: COVID-19 samples collected from the United States, Italy and Spain covered acute and convalescent phases. The analysed material was cDNA or gDNA that came from T cells, B-cell-depleted T cells, or PBMCs.

Per the original data handling: From reference gene primer amplification, estimates of nucleated cell counts were derived. Using immunoSEQ multiplex PCR, the repertoire was profiled, and TCRdb retains in-frame clones only, with some absent. For V, J and clone size, that table is used; D and trimming come from the DNA. The repertoire includes fewer than 250,000 clones, around nine tenths of them detected once, and 6.2% sits in the top ten. CDR1 is SNHLY, CDR2 FYNNEI, per germline. The CDR3 is made up of 14 amino acids. V was pared by 4 bases and J by 5 bases, with 12 bases between. The sequence came from a woman aged 40-49 years who had recovered from COVID-19. The sequencing input was peripheral blood. The chain has TRBV2 and TRBJ2-1; D may be TRBD1 (6 bases). In nucleotides, the CDR3 is TGTGCCAGCAGTGCGGCAGGGGCAGACAATGAGCAGTTCTTC. This gives the protein CASSAAGADNEQFF.